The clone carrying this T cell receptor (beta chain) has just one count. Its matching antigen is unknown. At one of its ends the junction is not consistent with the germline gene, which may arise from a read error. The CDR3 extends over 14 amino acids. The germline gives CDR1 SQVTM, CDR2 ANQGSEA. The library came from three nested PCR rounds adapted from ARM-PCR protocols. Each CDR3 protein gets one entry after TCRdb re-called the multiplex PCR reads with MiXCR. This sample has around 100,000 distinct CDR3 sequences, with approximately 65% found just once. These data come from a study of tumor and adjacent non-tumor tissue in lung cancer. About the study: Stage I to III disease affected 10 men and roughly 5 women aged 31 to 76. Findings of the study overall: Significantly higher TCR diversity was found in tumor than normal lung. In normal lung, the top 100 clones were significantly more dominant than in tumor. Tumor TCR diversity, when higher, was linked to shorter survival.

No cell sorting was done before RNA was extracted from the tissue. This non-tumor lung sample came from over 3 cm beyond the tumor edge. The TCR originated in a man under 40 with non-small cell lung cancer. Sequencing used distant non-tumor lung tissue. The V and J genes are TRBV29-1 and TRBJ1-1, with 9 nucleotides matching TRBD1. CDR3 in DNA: TGCAGCGTCGAAGGACAGGGGCTTGGGACTGAAGCTCTCTTT. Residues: CSVEGQGLGTEALF.